Listed here are 26 T cell receptor beta chains from one sample, sequenced in a study of blood T cell repertoires in COVID-19. This table comes from immunoSEQ multiplex PCR, and its TCRdb copy is limited to in-frame clones, with some not included. Here the sample spans 150,000 or so clones, around 78% being singletons. The sample taken for sequencing was peripheral blood. The receptors come from a man at least 80 years old with acute or convalescent COVID-19.

The chain links TRBV11-2 to TRBJ1-2; D ambiguous. Germline V gives CDR1 SGHAT, CDR2 FQNNGV. V shed 3 bases and J shed 7 bases, with 12 bases lying between them. The CDR3 contains 13 residues. The CDR3 nucleotides are TGTGCCAGCAGCTTCACCGAGGATTCTGGCTACACCTTC. Translating gives CASSFTEDSGYTF.

J is TRBJ1-2 and V is TRBV19; a weak D match, TRBD1 (5 bases). V was pared by 4 bases and J by 2 bases, with 14 bases between. Germline CDR1 reads LNHDA; CDR2 reads SQIVND (reference sequence). CDR3 length: 15 residues. The CDR3 sequence: CASSKRDSWNYGYTF. The DNA for the CDR3 is TGTGCCAGTAGTAAACGAGACAGTTGGAACTATGGCTACACCTTC.

This clone was seen more than once but under ten times. The CDR3 loop reads CASTTTDTEAFF. The CDR3 DNA reads as TGTGCCAGCACCACCACAGACACTGAAGCTTTCTTT. The chain joins TRBV2 to TRBJ1-1; no definite D call. The CDR3 consists of 12 residues. Germline-derived CDR1 and CDR2 are SNHLY and FYNNEI. Trimming cost V 7 bases and J 3 bases, with 9 bases left between them.

The gene calls are TRBV18 and TRBJ2-7; tentative D call: TRBD1 (6 bases). This CDR3 contains 14 residues. Germline V gene lookup returns CDR1 KGHSH and CDR2 LQKENI. Trimming cost V 4 bases and J 3 bases, with 13 bases left between them. In nucleotides, the CDR3 is TGTGCCAGCTCACTCGTACAGGGCGGCTACGAGCAGTACTTC. Residues: CASSLVQGGYEQYF.

The genes are TRBV6-2 or TRBV6-3 and TRBJ1-2, with D unclear. Between the trimmed V and J ends, which lost 6 bases and 6 bases, there was a span of 11 bases. Germline-derived CDR1 and CDR2 are MNHEY and SVGEGT. This CDR3 is 12 amino acids long. The CDR3 DNA sequence: TGTGCCAGCAGCCCCATCTACCATGGCTACACCTTC. Translating gives CASSPIYHGYTF.

This rearrangement joins TRBV3-1 (or the pseudogene TRBV3-2) to TRBJ1-2, with 7 bases identical to TRBD1. The CDR3 loop spans 12 amino acids. CDR1 LGHDT and CDR2 YNNKEL come from the germline V gene (reference sequence). V shed 3 bases and J 7 bases; nucleotides not matched to a gene: 2. In DNA form, the CDR3 reads TGTGCCAGCAGCCAGGCAGGGGGTGGCTACACCTTC. As protein: CASSQAGGGYTF.

The chain couples TRBV19 to TRBJ1-4; 8 bases map to TRBD1. The CDR3 totals 15 residues. CDR1 LNHDA and CDR2 SQIVND come from the germline V gene (reference sequence). V was pared by 6 bases and J by 8 bases, with 11 bases of the junction left unmatched. The CDR3 here is CASSPRTGIFEKLFF. The CDR3 DNA is TGTGCCAGTAGCCCCAGGACAGGGATTTTCGAAAAACTGTTTTTT.

Written as DNA, the CDR3 is TGCGCCAGCAGCACCCGTGGAGGGGCAGGGGAAAAACTGTTTTTT. Translated: CASSTRGGAGEKLFF. The rearrangement uses TRBV4-1 and TRBJ1-4, with D tentatively TRBD1 (5 bases). The CDR3 extends over 15 amino acids. V dropped 5 bases and J dropped 8 bases, with 18 bases sitting between them. Germline V gives CDR1 MGHRA, CDR2 YSYEKL.

The V gene is TRBV24-1, the J gene TRBJ2-3, with D maybe TRBD2 (6 bases). Germline V lookup: CDR1 KGHDR, CDR2 SFDVKD. Trimming shortened V by 4 bases and J by 0 bases, and 13 bases separated the two germline ends. This CDR3 comprises 16 residues. The CDR3 region is CATSDPAGTSTDTQYF. The CDR3, as DNA: TGTGCCACCAGTGACCCGGCCGGGACTAGCACAGATACGCAGTATTTT.

V is TRBV28 and J is TRBJ1-1; 11 positions agree with TRBD1. J lost 6 bases, V lost 9 bases, and 6 bases had no gene match. The CDR3 sequence is 13 residues long. Germline V gene data show CDR1 as MDHEN and CDR2 as SYDVKM. DNA for the CDR3: TGTGCCAGTAGGGACAGGGGGAGAGCTGAAGCTTTCTTT. Translating it yields CASRDRGRAEAFF.

The gene calls are TRBV28 and TRBJ1-5; 9 bases agree with TRBD1. Per germline, CDR1 MDHEN and CDR2 SYDVKM. This CDR3 has 15 amino acids. Trimming cost V 8 bases and J 5 bases; bases outside gene matches: 10. This chain's CDR3 is CASHQMGQGYQPQHF. CDR3 coding DNA: TGTGCCAGCCATCAGATGGGACAGGGTTATCAGCCCCAGCATTTT.

This chain joins TRBV6-6 and TRBJ1-1; tentatively, D is TRBD1 (6 bases). CDR1 is MNHNY, CDR2 SVGAGI, per germline (reference sequence). The CDR3 totals 13 residues. V shed 2 bases and J shed 4 bases, with 8 bases lying between them. The chain's CDR3 is CASSYDRRTEAFF. The CDR3 DNA reads as TGTGCCAGCAGTTACGACAGGCGCACTGAAGCTTTCTTT.

This clone was seen a single time. This chain joins TRBV30 and TRBJ2-6, with D maybe TRBD1 (7 bases). The CDR3 totals 16 residues. The V gene's germline CDR1 is GTSNPN and CDR2 SVGIG (reference sequence). V was cut by 4 bases and J by 4 bases, with 17 bases left in between. The CDR3 DNA is TGTGCCTGGATTAAACGGAGGGGGCTCGGGGCCAACGTCCTGACTTTC. Translated: CAWIKRRGLGANVLTF.

The rearrangement uses TRBV19 and TRBJ2-3, with 8 positions matching TRBD1. This CDR3 is 17 amino acids long. V shed 1 base and J 4 bases; nucleotides not matched to a gene: 10. CDR1 and CDR2 from the germline V gene are LNHDA and SQIVND (reference sequence). The CDR3 sequence is CASSIVMTGQVSDTQYF. As DNA, the CDR3 is TGTGCCAGTAGTATAGTAATGACGGGACAGGTATCAGATACGCAGTATTTT.

This clone occurred once. The chain has TRBV10-3 and TRBJ1-4; TRBD1 aligns across 8 bases. Germline CDR1 is ENHRY and CDR2 is SYGVKD. The trim removed 5 bases at V and 5 bases at J, leaving 4 bases unmatched. This CDR3 has 14 amino acids. CDR3 DNA sequence: TGTGCCATCAGTCTACAGGGGGGGAATGAAAAACTGTTTTTT. Its protein product is CAISLQGGNEKLFF.

The rearrangement links TRBV29-1 to TRBJ1-6; 7 nucleotides agree with TRBD1. The CDR3 spans 14 residues. Germline CDR1 and CDR2: SQVTM and ANQGSEA. Trimming at V came to 6 bases and at J to 8 bases, leaving 10 bases not matched to a gene. DNA for the CDR3: TGCAGCGTCGCACCGTCAGGGGGTGATTCACCCCTCCACTTT. Translated: CSVAPSGGDSPLHF.

The V call is TRBV14, the J call TRBJ2-3; D gene unclear. CDR1 and CDR2 from the germline V gene are SGHDN and FVKESK. V lost 2 bases to trimming and J lost 0 bases, with 9 bases between them. The CDR3 loop spans 15 amino acids. The CDR3 is CASSQHTASTDTQYF. CDR3 coding DNA: TGTGCCAGCAGCCAACACACAGCTAGCACAGATACGCAGTATTTT.

This chain connects TRBV5-6 to TRBJ2-7; 9 positions agree with TRBD1. The CDR3 runs 15 residues. CDR1 is SGHDT, CDR2 YYEEEE, per germline. The V and J ends lost 2 bases and 6 bases, in that order; junction bases with no gene match: 9. The CDR3: CASSFRGQGVGEQYF. Written as DNA, the CDR3 is TGTGCCAGCAGCTTTAGGGGACAGGGTGTCGGCGAGCAGTACTTC.

This chain uses TRBV9 with TRBJ1-6, with a weak D call TRBD1 (5 bases). Trimming removed 4 bases from V and 10 bases from J, with 12 bases in between. The V gene's germline CDR1 is SGDLS and CDR2 YYNGEE. The CDR3 runs 13 residues. The CDR3 region has the DNA TGTGCCAGCAGCATCAGGGATTGGTCACCCCTCCACTTT. Translated: CASSIRDWSPLHF.

The V gene is TRBV15, the J gene TRBJ2-1, with TRBD1 identical over 12 bases. The CDR3 is made up of 17 amino acids. J gave up 1 base and V 5 bases, and 6 bases lay outside the gene matches. Germline CDR1 is LNHNV and CDR2 is YYDKDF (reference sequence). The CDR3 protein is CATSGTGGRGSYNEQFF. The CDR3, as DNA: TGTGCCACCAGCGGGACAGGGGGCCGAGGGTCCTACAATGAGCAGTTCTTC.

This clone was seen more than once but under ten times. V usage is TRBV5-1 and J usage is TRBJ2-2; 12 nucleotides agree with TRBD2. The J segment lost 2 bases and the V segment lost 6 bases, leaving 5 bases of the junction unmatched. There are 16 residues in the CDR3. CDR1 and CDR2 from the germline V gene are SGHRS and YFSETQ. This chain's CDR3 is CASNPSGGANTGELFF. In nucleotides, the CDR3 is TGCGCCAGCAACCCTAGCGGGGGGGCCAACACCGGGGAGCTGTTTTTT.

This clone was seen more than once but under ten times. This chain joins TRBV3-1 (or the pseudogene TRBV3-2) and TRBJ1-4; unclear D gene. The ends were cut back, 4 bases at V and 7 bases at J, with 13 bases in the middle. Germline CDR1 is LGHDT and CDR2 is YNNKEL (reference sequence). The CDR3 is made up of 14 amino acids. Here the CDR3 reads CASSPSSLSEKLFF. The CDR3 coding sequence is TGTGCCAGCAGCCCATCCTCACTGAGTGAAAAACTGTTTTTT.

In this sample, this clone turned up a few times. The J gene is TRBJ1-1, the V gene TRBV10-3; 7 bases agree with TRBD1. Germline V gene data show CDR1 as ENHRY and CDR2 as SYGVKD. This CDR3 comprises 12 residues. V shed 2 bases and J 7 bases; nucleotides not matched to a gene: 1. CDR3 amino acids: CAISEGDSEAFF. CDR3 DNA: TGTGCCATCAGTGAGGGGGACAGTGAAGCTTTCTTT.

This chain connects TRBV6-6 to TRBJ2-3; 10 bases align to TRBD1. The CDR3 has 16 amino acids. J lost 1 base, V lost 5 bases, and 6 bases had no gene match. Germline CDR1 reads MNHNY; CDR2 reads SVGAGI (reference sequence). This CDR3 is CASSRTGTGGTDTQYF. The CDR3 nucleotides read TGTGCCAGCAGTCGAACTGGGACAGGGGGCACAGATACGCAGTATTTT.

V usage is TRBV2 and J usage is TRBJ2-3; D unclear. In germline, CDR1 is SNHLY, CDR2 FYNNEI. The CDR3 loop spans 12 amino acids. Trimming removed 6 bases from V and 2 bases from J, with 6 bases in between. The CDR3, as DNA: TGTGCCAGCAGGCTATTCACAGATACGCAGTATTTT. Translating it yields CASRLFTDTQYF.

The chain carries TRBV11-3 and TRBJ1-2; D unclear. CDR3 size: 13 residues. Germline V CDR1 and CDR2: SGHNT, YENEEA. Trimming stripped 2 bases from V and 8 bases from J, with 12 bases between. DNA for the CDR3: TGTGCCAGCAGCTTACAGGTTGGGAGCGGCTACACCTTC. It translates to CASSLQVGSGYTF.